The 20 T cell receptor beta chains below were found in one sample sequenced in a study of OX40 agonist ivuxolimab in advanced cancers. TCRdb keeps only in-frame clones here, not all; method: immunoSEQ multiplex PCR. The table lists fewer than 50,000 clones, about 83% of them singletons, with under 40% in the top ten. The source material was CD4+ or CD8+ T cells sorted from blood, sampled in a trial of the OX40 agonist ivuxolimab. The receptors come from an adult with an advanced solid tumor such as melanoma, head and neck, liver or kidney cancer.

The rearrangement uses TRBV18 and TRBJ2-1; the D gene is possibly TRBD1 (6 bases). V was cut by 5 bases and J by 7 bases, with 18 bases left in between. The CDR3 spans 15 residues. Germline V gene sequence: CDR1 KGHSH, CDR2 LQKENI. The CDR3: CASSTQGPTQNEQFF. CDR3 bases: TGTGCCAGCTCAACACAGGGCCCTACTCAAAATGAGCAGTTCTTC.

The chain employs TRBV2 and TRBJ2-7, with 14 bases that match TRBD2. The germline gives CDR1 SNHLY, CDR2 FYNNEI. CDR3 length equals 13 residues. Germline trimming cut 6 bases from V and 6 bases from J; bases unmatched to any gene: 1. The CDR3 nucleotides read TGTGCCAGCAGGGGGACTAGCGGGAGCGAGCAGTACTTC. This gives the protein CASRGTSGSEQYF.

In nucleotides, the CDR3 is TGTGCCAGCAGCTTAACCGGCCGGACTGAAGCTTTCTTT. Translation: CASSLTGRTEAFF. V usage is TRBV5-5 and J usage is TRBJ1-1; D remains ambiguous. Per germline, CDR1 SGHKS and CDR2 YYEKEE (reference sequence). The CDR3 runs to 13 residues. Trimming shortened V by 2 bases and J by 5 bases, and 10 bases separated the two germline ends. Combining the CDR3 with reference TRBV5-5 and TRBJ1-1 gives the whole variable domain DAGVTQSPTHLIKTRGQQVTLRCSPISGHKSVSWYQQVLGQGPQFIFQYYEKEERGRGNFPDRFSARQFPNYSSELNVNALLLGDSALYLCASSLTGRTEAFFGQGTRLTVV.

This chain uses TRBV10-3 with TRBJ2-3; 9 bases match TRBD1. Losses at the gene ends were 9 bases for V and 6 bases for J; bases not matched to a gene: 7. This CDR3 region has 13 residues. Germline V gene data show CDR1 as ENHRY and CDR2 as SYGVKD. CDR3 loop: CAITGTGSDTQYF. DNA for the CDR3: TGTGCCATAACCGGGACAGGGTCGGATACGCAGTATTTT.

The chain is built from TRBV13 and TRBJ2-1; TRBD2 aligns across 7 bases. Trimming took 2 bases from V and 5 from J; bases not matched to a gene: 3. This CDR3 region has 14 residues. Germline-derived CDR1 and CDR2 are PRHDT and FYEKMQ (reference sequence). CDR3 sequence (DNA): TGTGCCAGCAGCTTATCTAGCGGTCACAATGAGCAGTTCTTC. It is translated as CASSLSSGHNEQFF.

The chain has TRBV28 and TRBJ2-5, with TRBD1 matching 7 bases. The CDR3 runs 14 residues. In germline, CDR1 is MDHEN, CDR2 SYDVKM. V was pared by 4 bases and J by 4 bases, with 6 bases of the junction left unmatched. CDR3 in DNA: TGTGCCAGCAGTTCAAGGACAGGCGGAGAGACCCAGTACTTC. Its protein is CASSSRTGGETQYF.

This chain joins TRBV23-1 and TRBJ1-5, with 9 bases identical to TRBD1. TRBV23-1 is designated an ORF whose function remains uncertain. With V trimmed by 2 bases and J by 6 bases, 11 bases remained unmatched. CDR3 length: 17 amino acids. CDR3 coding DNA: TGCGCCAGCAGTCAACCGCCCTGGACAGGGGCCTGTCAGCCCCAGCATTTT. This translates into CASSQPPWTGACQPQHF.

The V and J genes are TRBV19 and TRBJ1-1; maybe TRBD1 (5 bases). The CDR3 runs 16 residues. V was shortened by 4 bases and J by 5 bases, with 20 bases between the two germline ends. Germline lookup yields CDR1 LNHDA and CDR2 SQIVND (reference sequence). The CDR3 spells CASSTAGTPMITEAFF. The CDR3 coding sequence is TGTGCCAGTAGTACCGCGGGGACCCCCATGATAACTGAAGCTTTCTTT.

The gene calls are TRBV4-2 and TRBJ2-1; TRBD2 aligns across 12 bases. From germline, CDR1 is LGHNA and CDR2 YNFKEQ. The CDR3 is 15 residues long. Unmatched junction bases numbered 6, after V lost 4 bases and J lost 8 bases. The CDR3, as DNA: TGTGCCAGCAGCCTCCGACTAGCGGGAGAGGATGAGCAGTTCTTC. As protein: CASSLRLAGEDEQFF.

The chain uses TRBV6-1 and TRBJ1-4, with 8 bases that match TRBD1. The germline V gene encodes CDR1 MNHNS and CDR2 SASEGT. This CDR3 has 14 residues. Unmatched junction bases numbered 6, after V lost 6 bases and J lost 6 bases. CDR3 coding DNA: TGTGCCAGCAGGGGAGGACAGGGTTATGAAAAACTGTTTTTT. Protein product: CASRGGQGYEKLFF.

The chain combines TRBV10-3 with TRBJ2-7; 8 nucleotides agree with TRBD1. CDR1 and CDR2 from the germline V gene are ENHRY and SYGVKD. V lost 5 bases and J lost 4; bases outside the gene matches: 1. The CDR3 spans 12 residues. DNA for the CDR3: TGTGCCATCAGTAGACAGGGGTACGAGCAGTACTTC. Translating it yields CAISRQGYEQYF.

The chain carries TRBV27 and TRBJ2-1; D may be TRBD1 (5 bases). V was cut by 3 bases and J by 1 base, with 13 bases left in between. The CDR3 extends over 16 amino acids. Per germline, CDR1 MNHEY and CDR2 SMNVEV (reference sequence). The CDR3 loop is CASSFRQTLSYNEQFF. CDR3 coding DNA: TGTGCCAGCAGTTTCCGACAGACTCTTTCCTACAATGAGCAGTTCTTC.

This chain links TRBV2 with TRBJ2-1; 15 bases agree with TRBD2. The V segment lost 8 bases and the J segment 0 bases; nucleotides outside the gene matches: 2. Germline V lookup: CDR1 SNHLY, CDR2 FYNNEI. This CDR3 is built from 16 residues. CDR3 loop: CASGLAGGSSYNEQFF. CDR3 nucleotides: TGTGCCAGCGGACTAGCGGGGGGGAGCTCCTACAATGAGCAGTTCTTC.

The CDR3, as DNA: TGCGCCAGCAGCGGGGGGTCGGGTGGAAACACCATATATTTT. It is translated as CASSGGSGGNTIYF. This rearrangement joins TRBV4-1 to TRBJ1-3; D is possibly TRBD1 (5 bases). The germline V and J ends were trimmed by 5 bases and 3 bases, with 11 bases remaining between them. The CDR3 runs to 14 residues. Germline values: CDR1 MGHRA, CDR2 YSYEKL.

The gene calls are TRBV5-4 and TRBJ2-1, with 7 bases that match TRBD2. With 4 bases clipped from V and 4 bases from J, the junction kept 8 bases outside the gene matches. The CDR3 contains 15 residues. Per germline, CDR1 SGHNT and CDR2 YYREEE (reference sequence). Written as DNA, the CDR3 is TGTGCCAGCAGCCAGTCGGGGGGACCTTACAATGAGCAGTTCTTC. Its protein product is CASSQSGGPYNEQFF.

This chain uses TRBV5-4 with TRBJ2-3; 11 positions agree with TRBD2. In germline, CDR1 is SGHNT, CDR2 YYREEE (reference sequence). The junction had 2 bases not matched to a gene; V was cut back by 0 bases and J by 5 bases. The CDR3 sequence is 15 residues long. The CDR3 sequence: CASSLGGTSGDTQYF. CDR3 DNA: TGTGCCAGCAGCTTGGGAGGGACTAGCGGAGATACGCAGTATTTT.

The chain couples TRBV6-1 to TRBJ1-2, with D possibly TRBD1 on 6 matching bases. Trimming took 3 bases from V and 3 from J, leaving 14 bases between them. Germline CDR1 reads MNHNS; CDR2 reads SASEGT. CDR3 size: 15 residues. CDR3 in amino acids: CASSDGGANDYGYTF. The CDR3, as DNA: TGTGCCAGCAGTGACGGGGGCGCGAATGACTATGGCTACACCTTC.

This clone was detected only once. The CDR3 DNA follows: TGTGCCAGCAGCCCTCGGGACTCCTCGGAAGAGACCCAGTACTTC. It translates to CASSPRDSSEETQYF. V is TRBV14 and J is TRBJ2-5, with D possibly being TRBD2 (6 bases). Germline CDR1 and CDR2: SGHDN and FVKESK. The CDR3 is 15 residues long. The V gene lost 4 bases and the J gene lost 3 bases, with 15 bases spanning the gap.

The chain carries TRBV7-8 and TRBJ2-3; 13 bases map to TRBD2. The V and J ends lost 5 bases and 3 bases, in that order; junction bases with no gene match: 11. This CDR3 has 18 amino acids. Germline CDR1 and CDR2: SGHVS and FQNEAQ. CDR3 region: CASSALAGGPTGTDTQYF. The CDR3 coding sequence is TGTGCCAGCAGCGCACTAGCGGGAGGGCCTACCGGGACAGATACGCAGTATTTT.

The chain carries TRBV27 and TRBJ2-7, with D perhaps matching TRBD2 (6 bases). Germline-derived CDR1 and CDR2 are MNHEY and SMNVEV (reference sequence). The germline V and J ends were trimmed by 6 bases and 0 bases, with 15 bases remaining between them. This CDR3 has 15 residues. The CDR3 region has the DNA TGTGCCAGCAGGCGAGGGACTTCAAGCTCCTACGAGCAGTACTTC. It specifies CASRRGTSSSYEQYF.